The clone carrying this T cell receptor beta chain showed up many times. As yet, its antigen is unknown. Germline V gene lookup returns CDR1 SGHTA and CDR2 FQGNSA. The CDR3 is 11 residues long. Deletions cut 3 bases from V and 7 bases from J, with 7 bases between. The data belong to a study of T-cell memory formation after mild COVID-19. Study-wide background: Largely donor-specific TCR clusters were found. Study outcomes and limitations: CD4+ clones that contracted lay mainly in CM and EM; CD8+ ones lay in EMRA. The second-wave clones peaking on day 37 were not confirmed as SARS-CoV-2-specific.

Libraries for TCRalpha and TCRbeta carried sample barcodes and unique molecular identifiers via 5'RACE. MiXCR, run by TCRdb on the 5' RACE reads, gives a single entry per CDR3 protein. The table lists more than 45,000 distinct CDR3 sequences, approximately 9.1% of them singletons. Sequencing was carried out using PBMCs or a T cell subset sorted from them (not recorded which). The TCR was taken from an adult woman who had mild COVID-19 (a few samples of this study predate the infection). Cell type and time point are not known. V is TRBV7-2 and J is TRBJ2-7, with unresolved D. The CDR3 region has the DNA TGTGCCAGCAGCTTCCACAGAGAGCAGTACTTC. Its translation is CASSFHREQYF.